The rows below give T cell receptor beta chains drawn from one sample of a study of blood T cells in healthy people across ages. TCRdb independently ran MiXCR on the 5' RACE reads; one entry per CDR3 protein. The table has about 1.8 million distinct CDR3 sequences, 49% seen once; the top ten hold 2.1%. Sequencing input: blood. All receptors derive from a woman in her thirties or forties in good health. Both conserved end residues are part of each CDR3. Fields, in order: D gene, clone size, V gene, J gene, CDR3 protein, CDR3 DNA. A D gene is named only where the DNA matches it firmly. A clone size is listed for some rows: how often the clone was seen (once, few, many), or a class if it is expanded.

-	few	TRBV6-6	TRBJ2-3	CASSQRQVAYHTDTQYF	TGTGCCAGCAGCCAACGCCAGGTAGCGTACCACACAGATACGCAGTATTTT
TRBD2	-	TRBV2	TRBJ2-7	CASRSGYSYNEQYF	TGTGCCAGTCGTAGCGGGTACTCCTACAATGAGCAGTACTTC
-	-	TRBV7-2	TRBJ2-7	CASSFGTQQYEQYF	TGTGCCAGCAGCTTTGGGACGCAACAATACGAGCAGTACTTC
-	-	TRBV28	TRBJ1-2	CASSYPTANYGYTF	TGTGCCAGCAGTTACCCGACAGCTAACTATGGCTACACCTTC
-	-	TRBV5-1	TRBJ1-6	CVSSAEGGSYNSPLHF	TGCGTCAGCAGCGCGGAGGGGGGCTCCTATAATTCACCCCTCCACTTT
TRBD2	-	TRBV29-1	TRBJ2-1	CSVHSGGGEQFF	TGCAGCGTACATAGCGGGGGTGGTGAGCAGTTCTTC
-	-	TRBV20-1	TRBJ2-1	CSASQSQREQFF	TGCAGTGCTAGCCAATCCCAGCGGGAGCAGTTCTTC
-	-	TRBV7-2	TRBJ2-3	CASSFARNTDTQYF	TGTGCCAGCAGCTTTGCCCGCAACACAGATACGCAGTATTTT
TRBD2	-	TRBV4-3	TRBJ2-3	CASSQGRGTSGWTDTQYF	TGCGCCAGCAGCCAAGGCCGAGGGACTAGCGGATGGACAGATACGCAGTATTTT
TRBD1	-	TRBV29-1	TRBJ2-1	CSAQDRGDEQFF	TGCAGCGCCCAGGACAGGGGCGATGAGCAGTTCTTC
-	few	TRBV3-1	TRBJ2-1	CASSQDGGSSYNEQFF	TGTGCCAGCAGCCAAGATGGCGGCAGCTCCTACAATGAGCAGTTCTTC
-	-	TRBV4-1	TRBJ1-1	CASSPGTRNTEAFF	TGCGCCAGCAGCCCGGGGACAAGGAACACTGAAGCTTTCTTT
-	many	TRBV10-3	TRBJ2-5	CAISESLAGETQYF	TGTGCCATCAGTGAGTCGTTAGCCGGAGAGACCCAGTACTTC
-	many	TRBV10-3	TRBJ2-5	CAISESQETQYF	TGTGCCATCAGTGAGTCCCAAGAGACCCAGTACTTC
-	-	TRBV12-3/TRBV12-4	TRBJ2-2	CASSLETPGYTGELFF	TGTGCCAGCAGTTTAGAAACCCCGGGGTACACCGGGGAGCTGTTTTTT
TRBD1	few	TRBV4-1	TRBJ1-2	CASSLNPQGAQDYGYTF	TGCGCCAGCAGCCTAAACCCACAGGGGGCGCAGGACTATGGCTACACCTTC
-	-	TRBV12-3/TRBV12-4	TRBJ1-1	CASLGLSEAFF	TGTGCCAGCCTGGGGTTATCCGAAGCTTTCTTT
TRBD2	few	TRBV10-3	TRBJ2-1	CAISDSTGGSYNEQFF	TGTGCCATCAGTGACTCGACGGGGGGGTCCTACAATGAGCAGTTCTTC
TRBD1	-	TRBV4-2	TRBJ2-2	CASSLGTADNTGELFF	TGTGCCAGCAGCCTTGGGACAGCCGACAACACCGGGGAGCTGTTTTTT
-	-	TRBV28	TRBJ2-7	CASSLRTLSNEQYF	TGTGCCAGCAGCCTAAGGACTTTAAGCAATGAGCAGTACTTC
TRBD1	-	TRBV20-1	TRBJ2-7	CSARKAAGGNDEQYF	TGCAGTGCTAGAAAGGCGGCAGGGGGTAACGACGAGCAGTACTTC
TRBD1	few	TRBV20-1	TRBJ1-4	CSARGHPGQGAPNEKLFF	TGCAGTGCCAGGGGCCATCCGGGACAGGGGGCCCCTAATGAAAAACTGTTTTTT
-	-	TRBV29-1	TRBJ2-5	CSVKFLSETQYF	TGCAGCGTTAAATTTCTATCAGAGACCCAGTACTTC
TRBD1	-	TRBV28	TRBJ2-7	CASSYVRQGAYEQYF	TGTGCCAGCAGTTATGTGAGACAGGGGGCCTACGAGCAGTACTTC
-	few	TRBV4-3	TRBJ2-6	CASSQDVSVRRSGANVLTF	TGCGCCAGCAGCCAAGATGTTTCGGTCAGGCGCTCTGGGGCCAACGTCCTGACTTTC
-	once	TRBV6-5	TRBJ1-2	CASSDDRTRGYTF	TGTGCCAGCAGTGACGACAGGACGCGTGGCTACACCTTC
TRBD2	few	TRBV20-1	TRBJ2-3	CSVTGLAADTQYF	TGCAGTGTCACGGGACTAGCGGCAGATACGCAGTATTTT
-	-	TRBV12-3/TRBV12-4	TRBJ1-2	CASRAGGVVGYTF	TGTGCCAGCAGGGCGGGGGGCGTCGTTGGCTACACCTTC
-	few	TRBV12-5	TRBJ2-3	CASVAGLSTDTQYF	TGTGCTAGTGTCGCCGGCCTCAGCACAGATACGCAGTATTTT
TRBD1	many	TRBV7-2	TRBJ2-3	CASSFRGQSTDTQYF	TGTGCCAGCAGCTTTCGGGGACAGAGCACAGATACGCAGTATTTT
-	-	TRBV7-2	TRBJ2-3	CASTRLENRRTDTQYF	TGTGCCAGCACCCGCCTAGAAAATCGGCGAACAGATACGCAGTATTTT
TRBD1	-	TRBV12-3/TRBV12-4	TRBJ2-5	CASSSAGTGETQYF	TGTGCCAGCAGTTCCGCCGGGACAGGGGAGACCCAGTACTTC
TRBD1	few	TRBV5-1	TRBJ1-2	CASSLDRVQSGYTF	TGCGCCAGCAGCCTAGACAGGGTTCAATCTGGCTACACCTTC
-	-	TRBV6-2/TRBV6-3	TRBJ2-6	CASSYSGYGANVLTF	TGTGCCAGCAGTTACTCTGGTTATGGGGCCAACGTCCTGACTTTC
-	few	TRBV5-1	TRBJ2-7	CASSPAGDSYEQYF	TGCGCCAGCAGCCCCGCAGGGGACTCCTACGAGCAGTACTTC
TRBD2	-	TRBV2	TRBJ2-1	CASSEGGLAGGNEQFF	TGTGCCAGCAGTGAAGGGGGACTAGCGGGGGGCAATGAGCAGTTCTTC
-	few	TRBV4-2	TRBJ2-5	CASSQEDRFGEETQYF	TGTGCCAGCAGCCAAGAAGACAGGTTTGGGGAAGAGACCCAGTACTTC
-	few	TRBV29-1	TRBJ2-6	CSVVARESSGANVLTF	TGCAGCGTTGTCGCCAGGGAGAGCTCTGGGGCCAACGTCCTGACTTTC
-	once	TRBV28	TRBJ1-2	CASSYGQPHGYTF	TGTGCCAGCAGTTACGGACAGCCTCATGGCTACACCTTC
-	-	TRBV7-2	TRBJ2-2	CASSLAVPGVQELFF	TGTGCCAGCAGCTTAGCTGTTCCGGGGGTCCAGGAGCTGTTTTTT
-	-	TRBV15	TRBJ1-4	CATSSKKEGNYEKLFF	TGTGCCACCAGCAGCAAAAAAGAGGGGAATTATGAAAAACTGTTTTTT
-	-	TRBV14	TRBJ2-3	CASSQGLLKKWYF	TGTGCCAGCAGCCAAGGGCTGTTGAAAAAGTGGTATTTT